A single sample gave rise to the 26 T cell receptor beta chains below, sequenced in a study of CD8+ T cells in alopecia areata (dated by TCRdb to 2017 to 2018). Library preparation was by the immunoSEQ multiplex PCR assay. To provide template for TCR sequencing, every sample had RNA extracted and reverse transcribed into cDNA. TCRdb took over this immuneACCESS table, retaining in-frame rearrangements with V and J assigned. Such tables are incomplete; in checked studies, under half of the missing clones stem from an unresolved V gene, and the remainder is unexplained. Within this sample are about 180,000 clones, with roughly 60% of them counted one time only. The top ten constitute 1.5% to 2% of the sample. The sample's time point, from its label and the paper: baseline before oral tofacitinib. The sample was CD4+ T cells sorted from blood, taken at week 0. Receptors originate from a human donor with alopecia areata.

This clone was seen more than once but under ten times. V is TRBV7-2 and J is TRBJ2-1, with 8 bases matching TRBD2. CDR1 is SGHTA, CDR2 FQGNSA, per germline. With 2 bases clipped from V and 7 bases from J, the junction kept 13 bases outside the gene matches. This CDR3 contains 17 residues. CDR3 sequence: CASSLRSRTSFLNEQFF. Here the CDR3 DNA reads TGTGCCAGCAGCTTAAGGTCGAGGACTAGCTTCCTTAATGAGCAGTTCTTC.

This chain connects TRBV29-1 to TRBJ2-7; D remains unclear. CDR3 size: 12 residues. Germline values: CDR1 SQVTM, CDR2 ANQGSEA. V shed 4 bases and J shed 3 bases, with 10 bases lying between them. This CDR3 is CSVGPYSYEQYF. The CDR3 coding sequence is TGCAGCGTTGGACCCTACAGCTACGAGCAGTACTTC.

The chain links TRBV30 to TRBJ2-7; D is uncertain. Between the trimmed V and J ends, which lost 2 bases and 4 bases, there was a span of 6 bases. CDR3 length: 11 amino acids. Looked up from germline, CDR1 is GTSNPN and CDR2 is SVGIG (reference sequence). The CDR3 DNA reads as TGTGCCTGGAGTCCATTTTACGAGCAGTACTTC. As protein: CAWSPFYEQYF.

CDR3 bases: TGCAGCATACTCCCTTTGGTGGGAGAAAAACTGTTTTTT. This gives the protein CSILPLVGEKLFF. V gene TRBV29-1 combines with J gene TRBJ1-4; D not certain. From germline, CDR1 is SQVTM and CDR2 ANQGSEA. The germline V and J ends were trimmed by 8 bases and 8 bases, with 18 bases remaining between them. The CDR3 is 13 amino acids.

The chain links TRBV30 to TRBJ1-1, with unresolved D. The CDR3 loop spans 13 amino acids. The ends were cut back, 5 bases at V and 1 base at J, with 11 bases in the middle. Germline V gene sequence: CDR1 GTSNPN, CDR2 SVGIG (reference sequence). The CDR3 DNA reads TGTGCCTGGTTTAGGACGGCGAACACTGAAGCTTTCTTT. Protein sequence: CAWFRTANTEAFF.

The J gene is TRBJ1-6, the V gene TRBV10-3, with 7 positions matching TRBD1. CDR3 length: 15 amino acids. Trimming cost V 10 bases and J 8 bases; bases outside gene matches: 14. The germline V gene has CDR1 ENHRY and CDR2 SYGVKD. The CDR3 coding sequence is TGTGCCACCAGGGCAGGGGGTAATCGGGATTCACCCCTCCACTTT. Translating gives CATRAGGNRDSPLHF.

The chain couples TRBV25-1 to TRBJ2-5; TRBD1 aligns across 10 bases. CDR1 is MGHDK, CDR2 SYGVNS, per germline. The CDR3 spans 15 residues. J lost 4 bases, V lost 5 bases, and 7 bases had no gene match. The CDR3 region has the DNA TGTGCCAGCAGTCCACTTGACAGGGGGCTAGAGACCCAGTACTTC. Translation gives CASSPLDRGLETQYF. The full variable domain, with the rest looked up from reference TRBV25-1 and TRBJ2-5, is EADIYQTPRYLVIGTGKKITLECSQTMGHDKMYWYQQDPGMELHLIHYSYGVNSTEKGDLSSESTVSRIRTEHFPLTLESARPSHTSQYLCASSPLDRGLETQYFGPGTRLLVL.

The rearrangement links TRBV30 to TRBJ2-3; the D is unclear. The CDR3 spans 14 residues. V was pared by 0 bases and J by 6 bases, with 13 bases between. Germline lookup yields CDR1 GTSNPN and CDR2 SVGIG (reference sequence). CDR3 nucleotides: TGTGCCTGGAGTGTAACAAGCCGGCTGGATACGCAGTATTTT. It translates to CAWSVTSRLDTQYF.

V is TRBV5-1 and J is TRBJ2-3; D possibly uses TRBD1 or TRBD2 (6 bases each). This CDR3 region has 15 residues. Trimming cost V 1 base and J 4 bases, with 13 bases left between them. Germline lookup yields CDR1 SGHRS and CDR2 YFSETQ. The CDR3 DNA is TGCGCCAGCAGCTTGATGAGGGGGGCATCAGATACGCAGTATTTT. This gives the protein CASSLMRGASDTQYF.

This clone turned up a few times. V usage is TRBV19 and J usage is TRBJ1-3, with D unresolved. The CDR3 runs 17 residues. V lost 2 bases, J lost 4 bases, and 18 bases lay in between. The germline CDR1 and CDR2 sequences are LNHDA and SQIVND (reference sequence). The CDR3 is CASSITVPTPIGNTIYF. The CDR3, as DNA: TGTGCCAGTAGTATAACAGTTCCAACACCGATCGGAAACACCATATATTTT. The complete variable domain, with remaining parts taken from reference TRBV19 and TRBJ1-3, reads DGGITQSPKYLFRKEGQNVTLSCEQNLNHDAMYWYRQDPGQGLRLIYYSQIVNDFQKGDIAEGYSVSREKKESFPLTVTSAQKNPTAFYLCASSITVPTPIGNTIYFGEGSWLTVV.

This sequence joins TRBV4-3 and TRBJ2-1; possible D gene TRBD1, 5 bases. The CDR3 loop spans 15 amino acids. Germline values: CDR1 LGHNA, CDR2 YSLEER. V was clipped by 3 bases and J by 5 bases, with 14 bases between them. The chain's CDR3 is CASSQDNLGNNEQFF. CDR3 coding DNA: TGCGCCAGCAGCCAGGACAATCTTGGGAACAATGAGCAGTTCTTC.

A note on this clone: Other nucleotide sequences in the sample specify the same CDR3. The chain carries TRBV7-2 and TRBJ2-7; D gene ambiguous. The V end lost 5 bases, the J end lost 1 base, and 3 bases lay between the germline ends. CDR3 size: 11 residues. Germline V gene data show CDR1 as SGHTA and CDR2 as FQGNSA. The CDR3 sequence: CASSLSYEQYF. CDR3 nucleotide sequence: TGTGCCAGCAGCCTTTCCTACGAGCAGTACTTC.

This chain uses TRBV4-3 with TRBJ2-6, with TRBD1 matching over 7 bases. This CDR3 contains 19 residues. V was clipped by 0 bases and J by 2 bases; unmatched bases: 10. In germline, CDR1 is LGHNA, CDR2 YSLEER. The CDR3 DNA reads TGCGCCAGCAGCCAAGACTACGGGACAGCTGATACTGGGGCCAACGTCCTGACTTTC. It yields the protein CASSQDYGTADTGANVLTF.

The CDR3 bases are TGCAGCGTCCGGAACAGGGGGCGATCAGAGACCCAGTACTTC. Its protein product is CSVRNRGRSETQYF. This rearrangement joins TRBV29-1 to TRBJ2-5; 9 bases align to TRBD1. V dropped 6 bases and J dropped 4; count of bases not matched to a gene: 9. CDR3 size: 14 residues. The germline V gene has CDR1 SQVTM and CDR2 ANQGSEA.

CDR3 DNA: TGTGCCAGCAGCCGGACTGTCTATGGGTCACCCCTCCACTTT. Translation: CASSRTVYGSPLHF. The rearrangement joins TRBV14 to TRBJ1-6; D is unresolved. The V end lost 4 bases, the J end lost 10 bases, and 14 bases lay between the germline ends. Germline V CDR1 and CDR2: SGHDN, FVKESK. The CDR3 covers 14 residues. Variable domain in full (rest from reference TRBV14 and TRBJ1-6): EAGVTQFPSHSVIEKGQTVTLRCDPISGHDNLYWYRRVMGKEIKFLLHFVKESKQDESGMPNNRFLAERTGGTYSTLKVQPAELEDSGVYFCASSRTVYGSPLHFGNGTRLTVT.

This clone is a singleton in its sample. This chain links TRBV15 with TRBJ1-1, with a tentative D call TRBD1 (5 bases). CDR1 and CDR2 from the germline V gene are LNHNV and YYDKDF (reference sequence). The germline V and J ends were trimmed by 0 bases and 5 bases, with 10 bases remaining between them. This CDR3 contains 14 residues. The CDR3 is CATSRDRVRTEAFF. The CDR3 nucleotides read TGTGCCACCAGCAGAGACAGGGTAAGGACTGAAGCTTTCTTT.

This chain links TRBV30 with TRBJ1-2; D possibly corresponds to TRBD1 (5 bases). Germline V CDR1 and CDR2: GTSNPN, SVGIG (reference sequence). CDR3 length equals 14 residues. V lost 2 bases and J lost 8, with 18 bases in between. The CDR3 nucleotides read TGTGCCTGGAGTCCTCGGACATATCGGACGGGCTACACCTTC. Translated: CAWSPRTYRTGYTF.

This clone appeared once. The chain has TRBV9 and TRBJ2-5, with TRBD1 identical over 7 bases. The CDR3 covers 16 residues. Germline lookup yields CDR1 SGDLS and CDR2 YYNGEE. V lost 3 bases and J lost 5; bases outside the gene matches: 13. CDR3 nucleotides: TGTGCCAGCAGCGCGCGAGGGGGCCATCCTGGGGAGACCCAGTACTTC. As protein: CASSARGGHPGETQYF. Together with reference TRBV9 and TRBJ2-5, the CDR3 gives the full variable domain: DSGVTQTPKHLITATGQRVTLRCSPRSGDLSVYWYQQSLDQGLQFLIQYYNGEERAKGNILERFSAQQFPDLHSELNLSSLELGDSALYFCASSARGGHPGETQYFGPGTRLLVL.

V is TRBV29-1 and J is TRBJ1-2; D unclear. V was pared by 0 bases and J by 4 bases, with 12 bases between. There are 14 residues in the CDR3. Germline V gene data show CDR1 as SQVTM and CDR2 as ANQGSEA. CDR3 bases: TGCAGCGTTGAAGATCCGACGGTTGGCTATGGCTACACCTTC. It encodes CSVEDPTVGYGYTF. Based on the CDR3 plus reference TRBV29-1 and TRBJ1-2, the full variable domain is SAVISQKPSRDICQRGTSLTIQCQVDSQVTMMFWYRQQPGQSLTLIATANQGSEATYESGFVIDKFPISRPNLTFSTLTVSNMSPEDSSIYLCSVEDPTVGYGYTFGSGTRLTVV.

This rearrangement joins TRBV29-1 to TRBJ2-2; 8 bases align to TRBD2. Germline loops: CDR1 SQVTM, CDR2 ANQGSEA. The CDR3 runs 14 residues. V gave up 7 bases and J gave up 7 bases; unmatched junction bases: 11. The DNA for the CDR3 is TGCAGCGCCGGGGGGGCAGGGCGCGTCGGGGAGCTGTTTTTT. Translating it yields CSAGGAGRVGELFF.

The chain carries TRBV18 and TRBJ2-5; D gene uncertain. CDR3 length: 19 residues. Germline CDR1 is KGHSH and CDR2 is LQKENI. V shed 3 bases and J shed 2 bases, with 25 bases lying between them. The CDR3, as DNA: TGTGCCAGCTCACCGATATGGGCGAAAAGTGGGCGCACACAAGAGACCCAGTACTTC. This codes for CASSPIWAKSGRTQETQYF.

The V and J genes are TRBV4-1 and TRBJ2-7; 10 nucleotides align to TRBD1. V shed 1 base, J shed 2 bases, and the junction held 8 bases outside the gene matches. The CDR3 runs 17 residues. The germline V gene has CDR1 MGHRA and CDR2 YSYEKL. CDR3 in amino acids: CASSQVGSGQGTYEQYF. Written as DNA, the CDR3 is TGCGCCAGCAGCCAAGTTGGGTCGGGACAGGGGACCTACGAGCAGTACTTC.

V and J are TRBV23-1 and TRBJ2-1, with D hard to call. TRBV23-1 belongs to the ORF category, with a function that is uncertain. This CDR3 contains 10 residues. The ends were cut back, 6 bases at V and 3 bases at J, with 0 bases in the middle. DNA for the CDR3: TGCGCCAGCAGCTACAATGAGCAGTTCTTC. It codes for CASSYNEQFF.

The rearrangement uses TRBV29-1 and TRBJ1-4, with a possible D match to TRBD1 (5 bases). The CDR3 has 13 amino acids. Trimming took 7 bases from V and 6 from J, leaving 15 bases between them. The germline CDR1 and CDR2 sequences are SQVTM and ANQGSEA. CDR3 loop: CSATDSTDEKLFF. The DNA for the CDR3 is TGCAGCGCTACAGACAGTACGGATGAAAAACTGTTTTTT. Full variable domain (outside the CDR3, taken from reference TRBV29-1 and TRBJ1-4): SAVISQKPSRDICQRGTSLTIQCQVDSQVTMMFWYRQQPGQSLTLIATANQGSEATYESGFVIDKFPISRPNLTFSTLTVSNMSPEDSSIYLCSATDSTDEKLFFGSGTQLSVL.

J is TRBJ2-3 and V is TRBV11-2; 7 bases fit TRBD1. This CDR3 region has 15 residues. Losses at the gene ends were 0 bases for V and 3 bases for J; bases not matched to a gene: 3. Per germline, CDR1 SGHAT and CDR2 FQNNGV. The CDR3 DNA is TGTGCCAGCAGCTTAGAGACAGGGAGTACAGATACGCAGTATTTT. It yields the protein CASSLETGSTDTQYF.

This clone was seen a handful of times. V gene TRBV29-1 combines with J gene TRBJ2-5; 8 nucleotides align to TRBD2. From germline, CDR1 is SQVTM and CDR2 ANQGSEA. J lost 3 bases, V lost 7 bases, and 4 bases had no gene match. This CDR3 has 12 amino acids. The CDR3 nucleotides are TGCAGCGGACTAGCGTATGAAGAGACCCAGTACTTC. Its translation: CSGLAYEETQYF.